The 13 T cell receptor beta chains reported below all come from one sample, sequenced in a study of T cells after yellow fever vaccination (dated by TCRdb to between 2018 and 2020). The library was made by 5' RACE. Sequencing took place on an Illumina HiSeq 2500. The public reads were reanalyzed by TCRdb: fastp trimming at Q25, MiXCR alignment, in-frame beta chains only. One record per CDR3 amino acid sequence lists the most common genes and DNA. The sample table records 310,000 or so distinct CDR3 sequences; 6.8% of these occur just once. The ten largest clonotypes hold around 17% of the sample. The treatment or condition label for this specimen denotes: live attenuated yellow fever vaccine strain. Source: PBMCs, taken about 49 days after the first yellow fever vaccination. The source of these receptors is a man aged 18 to 29 who received the YFV17D yellow fever vaccine.

A note on this clonotype: A read error may be the cause here, since a much bigger clone is one base away. The V and J genes are TRBV7-3 and TRBJ2-1; 7 bases match TRBD1. The assigned J gene may be wrong: the sequence end matches TRBJ2-7 better. CDR3 length equals 13 residues. Germline-derived CDR1 and CDR2 are SGHTA and FQGTGA. DNA for the CDR3: TGTGCCAGCAGCTTGACAGGGTACGCTGAGCAGTACTTC. This codes for CASSLTGYAEQYF.

In DNA, the CDR3 is TGCGCCAGCAGCCTCACAGGGGTCGGGGAGCTGTTTTTT. It yields the protein CASSLTGVGELFF. The genes are TRBV5-1 and TRBJ2-2; 7 bases are a match to TRBD1. The CDR3 length is 13 residues. Germline V CDR1 and CDR2: SGHRS, YFSETQ. V gave up 4 bases and J gave up 7 bases; unmatched junction bases: 4.

Concerning this clonotype: Mismatch with germline at one junction end may stem from a read error. The chain links TRBV7-9 to TRBJ2-6, with TRBD1 as a possible D gene (7 bases). CDR1 and CDR2 (germline): SEHNR, FQNEAQ (reference sequence). The CDR3 spans 15 residues. CDR3 loop: CVSSSQGGGANVLTF. DNA for the CDR3: TGTGTCAGCAGCTCCCAGGGGGGAGGGGCCAACGTCCTGACTTTC.

This clonotype showed up just a few times. The chain uses TRBV5-1 and TRBJ1-1; TRBD1 is a possible D gene (6 bases). This CDR3 spans 14 amino acids. Trimming pared 0 bases from V and 6 bases from J, leaving 12 bases between. The germline V gene encodes CDR1 SGHRS and CDR2 YFSETQ. The CDR3 sequence: CASSLAAGVAEAFF. In DNA, the CDR3 is TGCGCCAGCAGCTTGGCGGCAGGGGTGGCTGAAGCTTTCTTT.

Comment on this clonotype: One end of the junction varies from germline; a read error may be responsible. The chain couples TRBV7-2 to TRBJ2-5; weak D call: TRBD1 (5 bases). This CDR3 contains 13 residues. Germline CDR1 is SGHTA and CDR2 is FQGNSA. The CDR3 loop is CASSRTSQETQCF. The CDR3 DNA is TGTGCCAGCAGCCGGACAAGCCAAGAGACCCAGTGCTTC.

This clonotype was counted many times. The chain uses TRBV5-1 and TRBJ2-3; 7 nucleotides line up with TRBD1. V shed 3 bases, J shed 2 bases, and the junction held 12 bases outside the gene matches. The CDR3 is 17 residues long. Germline V lookup: CDR1 SGHRS, CDR2 YFSETQ. In nucleotides, the CDR3 is TGCGCCAGCAGCTCCCGGGGACAGAGAGAATCCACAGATACGCAGTATTTT. Residues: CASSSRGQRESTDTQYF.

The V and J genes are TRBV5-4 and TRBJ2-6; 8 nucleotides agree with TRBD1. The germline V gene has CDR1 SGHNT and CDR2 YYREEE (reference sequence). CDR3 length equals 18 residues. V trimming: 1 base; J trimming: 0 bases; junction bases outside the gene matches: 6. The CDR3 spells CASSLPQGVRSGANVLTF. In DNA form, the CDR3 reads TGTGCCAGCAGCTTGCCACAGGGGGTTCGCTCTGGGGCCAACGTCCTGACTTTC.

This clonotype was found a few times. The chain recombines TRBV19 with TRBJ2-1, with unresolved D. V was trimmed by 9 bases and J by 10 bases, leaving 16 bases between them. The CDR3 is made up of 12 amino acids. Germline V gives CDR1 LNHDA, CDR2 SQIVND (reference sequence). The CDR3 DNA reads as TGTGCCAGCGGGTGGCCCAAAGCAGAGCAGTTCTTC. Its protein product is CASGWPKAEQFF.

The chain recombines TRBV6-2 or TRBV6-3 with TRBJ1-2; 7 positions match TRBD1. Germline V CDR1 and CDR2: MNHEY, SVGEGT. With V trimmed by 2 bases and J by 5 bases, 5 bases remained unmatched. This CDR3 is 14 amino acids long. The CDR3 DNA follows: TGTGCCAGCAGTTACGAAACAGGGGATTATGGCTACACCTTC. This codes for CASSYETGDYGYTF.

The table lists this clonotype with many counts. V gene TRBV29-1 combines with J gene TRBJ2-1; 8 positions match TRBD2. The CDR3 is 12 amino acids. From germline, CDR1 is SQVTM and CDR2 ANQGSEA. V lost 6 bases, J lost 7 bases, and 5 bases stayed unmatched. CDR3 amino acids: CSVNVAGNEQFF. As DNA, the CDR3 is TGCAGCGTCAATGTAGCGGGGAATGAGCAGTTCTTC.

The chain joins TRBV9 to TRBJ2-4; 8 bases fit TRBD1. V lost 4 bases and J lost 10; bases outside the gene matches: 7. This CDR3 has 13 amino acids. CDR1 is SGDLS and CDR2 is YYNGEE in the germline V gene. This CDR3 is CASSSGTGGIQYF. The DNA of the CDR3 is TGTGCCAGCAGCTCCGGTACAGGGGGTATTCAGTACTTC. The full variable domain, its missing parts supplied by reference TRBV9 and TRBJ2-4, is DSGVTQTPKHLITATGQRVTLRCSPRSGDLSVYWYQQSLDQGLQFLIQYYNGEERAKGNILERFSAQQFPDLHSELNLSSLELGDSALYFCASSSGTGGIQYFGAGTRLSVL.

DNA for the CDR3: TGTGCCAGCTCACCAAAGGGGGCAGGAGGCAATCAGCCCCAGCATTTT. It is translated as CASSPKGAGGNQPQHF. V usage is TRBV18 and J usage is TRBJ1-5, with 7 bases lining up with TRBD1. Germline CDR1 is KGHSH and CDR2 is LQKENI. J was trimmed by 2 bases and V by 2 bases; bases with no gene match: 6. This CDR3 has 16 residues. Together with reference TRBV18 and TRBJ1-5, the CDR3 gives the full variable domain: NAGVMQNPRHLVRRRGQEARLRCSPMKGHSHVYWYRQLPEEGLKFMVYLQKENIIDESGMPKERFSAEFPKEGPSILRIQQVVRGDSAAYFCASSPKGAGGNQPQHFGDGTRLSIL.

The chain couples TRBV20-1 to TRBJ1-2; no firm D call. Trimming shortened V by 3 bases and J by 8 bases, and 4 bases separated the two germline ends. The CDR3 totals 9 residues. CDR1 is DFQATT, CDR2 SNEGSKA, per germline (reference sequence). The CDR3, as DNA: TGCAGTGCTAGTTTCGGCTACACCTTC. This codes for CSASFGYTF.